This T cell receptor (beta chain) was obtained from a study of metastatic and nonmetastatic thyroid tumors. Authors' processing steps: To classify distant metastasis in papillary thyroid cancer, a model was built from CDR3 differences across clinicopathological groups. From the PCR reads, TCRdb re-called clones with MiXCR. TCRdb's processing, not the authors' own work, is the source of the V and J calls. The sample lists tens of thousands of clones; 22% were seen once. Thyroid surgery took place with no prior treatment in any patient. The CDR3 runs to 12 residues. Germline V lookup: CDR1 SNHLY, CDR2 FYNNEI. V lost 6 bases and J lost 11, with 11 bases in between.

This rearrangement joins TRBV2 to TRBJ1-6, with a possible D match to TRBD1 (5 bases). The TCR comes from a female donor with papillary thyroid cancer or a benign thyroid nodule (not recorded which). Some clones in this sample may be carry-over from other donors' samples. The sample taken for sequencing was blood. The CDR3 DNA follows: TGTGCCAGCAGAGACGCGGGGGCACCCCTCCACTTT. It codes for CASRDAGAPLHF.